This T cell receptor beta chain was observed in a study of monozygotic twins with inflammatory bowel disease. Broader study findings: Fewer shared clonotypes with others were found in IBD patients than in healthy twins, especially with disease activity.

This CDR3 has 13 amino acids. CDR1 is SGDLS and CDR2 is YYNGEE in the germline V gene. Regarding this clonotype: Its antigen is currently unknown.

No DNA is given; TCRdb re-called the 5' RACE reads and lists each CDR3 protein once. In all, the sample yields over 150,000 distinct CDR3 sequences. V usage is TRBV9 and J usage is TRBJ1-6. The receptor was isolated from a human donor with ulcerative colitis or Crohn's disease, or a healthy co-twin of an affected twin (not recorded which). Sample: blood. This CDR3 is CASSVGWDSPLHF.